Below, 19 T cell receptor beta chains from the same sample are listed, as sequenced in a study of blood T cell repertoires in COVID-19. The protocol was immunoSEQ multiplex PCR, while the TCRdb copy is restricted to in-frame clones and leaves out a portion. Of approximately 100,000 clones listed, around 82% are singletons. The sample taken for sequencing was peripheral blood. These receptors were taken from a human donor in a cohort sampled during active or convalescent COVID-19.

This clone was seen more than once but under ten times. This sequence joins TRBV4-1 and TRBJ1-1, with 7 positions matching TRBD1. The CDR3 runs to 16 residues. V shed 3 bases, J shed 5 bases, and the junction held 12 bases outside the gene matches. Germline lookup yields CDR1 MGHRA and CDR2 YSYEKL. This CDR3 is CASSQTGNSGWTEAFF. The DNA for the CDR3 is TGCGCCAGCAGCCAGACAGGGAACTCAGGGTGGACTGAAGCTTTCTTT.

The chain couples TRBV18 to TRBJ2-1; D unclear. This CDR3 is built from 13 residues. The germline V gene has CDR1 KGHSH and CDR2 LQKENI. V was trimmed by 0 bases and J by 7 bases, leaving 7 bases between them. CDR3 amino acids: CASSPPSMNEQFF. In DNA form, the CDR3 reads TGTGCCAGCTCACCACCTAGTATGAATGAGCAGTTCTTC.

The rearrangement uses TRBV6-5 and TRBJ1-5; tentative D call: TRBD1 (6 bases). The CDR3 loop spans 15 amino acids. From germline, CDR1 is MNHEY and CDR2 SVGAGI. The V end was cut by 6 bases, the J end by 7 bases, with 19 bases between. The DNA of the CDR3 is TGTGCCAGCAGCAACGACGGGGGGGCTGGCCAGCCCCAGCATTTT. This gives the protein CASSNDGGAGQPQHF.

The rearrangement joins TRBV6-2 or TRBV6-3 to TRBJ2-2; D is undetermined. The germline V gene has CDR1 MNHEY and CDR2 SVGEGT. The CDR3 has 12 residues. Trimming shortened V by 4 bases and J by 13 bases, and 13 bases separated the two germline ends. The CDR3 DNA follows: TGTGCCAGCAGTTCGGTTCAGGCCAGGCTGTTTTTT. Its protein is CASSSVQARLFF.

The chain has TRBV10-3 and TRBJ2-3, with 9 bases fitting TRBD1. J gave up 3 bases and V 6 bases, and 4 bases lay outside the gene matches. This CDR3 is 14 amino acids long. Germline lookup yields CDR1 ENHRY and CDR2 SYGVKD. The CDR3 DNA is TGTGCCATCAGCCGGGGACAGGGAACAGATACGCAGTATTTT. Translating gives CAISRGQGTDTQYF.

The chain carries TRBV19 and TRBJ1-4; the match to TRBD1 covers 8 bases. CDR3 length: 12 amino acids. Germline CDR1 and CDR2: LNHDA and SQIVND (reference sequence). V lost 4 bases to trimming and J lost 15 bases; unmatched junction nucleotides: 7. DNA for the CDR3: TGTGCCAGTAGTACGGACAGGGTTAGGATGTTTTTT. Protein: CASSTDRVRMFF.

The chain carries TRBV29-1 and TRBJ1-2, with D maybe TRBD1 (6 bases). The CDR3 loop spans 14 amino acids. The germline gives CDR1 SQVTM, CDR2 ANQGSEA. Trimming took off 6 bases at V and 8 bases at J, with 22 bases between the two ends. CDR3 sequence: CSVLEDRGIFGYTF. The CDR3 bases are TGCAGCGTCCTCGAAGATAGGGGGATTTTCGGCTACACCTTC.

The rearrangement links TRBV19 to TRBJ2-3, with 8 bases aligning to TRBD1. With V trimmed by 8 bases and J by 2 bases, 3 bases remained unmatched. This CDR3 has 13 residues. Germline lookup yields CDR1 LNHDA and CDR2 SQIVND (reference sequence). CDR3 region: CASGGQATDTQYF. CDR3 DNA sequence: TGTGCCAGTGGGGGACAGGCCACAGATACGCAGTATTTT.

The chain carries TRBV9 and TRBJ2-2; no firm D call. Per germline, CDR1 SGDLS and CDR2 YYNGEE. This CDR3 has 16 amino acids. The V end was cut by 0 bases, the J end by 4 bases, with 13 bases between. Here the CDR3 reads CASSVGALLSTGELFF. CDR3 coding DNA: TGTGCCAGCAGCGTAGGAGCACTCCTTAGCACCGGGGAGCTGTTTTTT. The whole variable domain, remainder taken from reference TRBV9 and TRBJ2-2, is DSGVTQTPKHLITATGQRVTLRCSPRSGDLSVYWYQQSLDQGLQFLIQYYNGEERAKGNILERFSAQQFPDLHSELNLSSLELGDSALYFCASSVGALLSTGELFFGEGSRLTVL.

This chain links TRBV28 with TRBJ1-2; 7 nucleotides line up with TRBD1. V was clipped by 7 bases and J by 3 bases; unmatched bases: 5. The length of the CDR3 is 13 residues. CDR1 and CDR2 from the germline V gene are MDHEN and SYDVKM. The CDR3 DNA sequence: TGTGCCAGCACCGAGGACAGGCACTATGGCTACACCTTC. Amino acid sequence: CASTEDRHYGYTF.

This chain joins TRBV28 and TRBJ2-1, with 9 bases lining up with TRBD1. The junction had 3 bases not matched to a gene; V was cut back by 3 bases and J by 3 bases. The germline CDR1 and CDR2 sequences are MDHEN and SYDVKM. The CDR3 spans 15 residues. The CDR3 loop is CASSFSGQGYNEQFF. CDR3 coding DNA: TGTGCCAGCAGTTTTTCGGGACAGGGCTACAATGAGCAGTTCTTC. Together with reference TRBV28 and TRBJ2-1, the CDR3 gives the full variable domain: DVKVTQSSRYLVKRTGEKVFLECVQDMDHENMFWYRQDPGLGLRLIYFSYDVKMKEKGDIPEGYSVSREKKERFSLILESASTNQTSMYLCASSFSGQGYNEQFFGPGTRLTVL.

The chain carries TRBV2 and TRBJ1-2; D is undetermined. Germline lookup yields CDR1 SNHLY and CDR2 FYNNEI. CDR3 length: 11 residues. V lost 6 bases and J 8 bases, leaving 10 bases between the germline ends. The CDR3 region is CASRAREGYTF. CDR3 DNA sequence: TGTGCCAGCAGGGCAAGGGAGGGCTACACCTTC.

This clone was counted a few times. The rearrangement uses TRBV5-1 and TRBJ2-2; no firm D call. Per germline, CDR1 SGHRS and CDR2 YFSETQ. The CDR3 loop spans 16 amino acids. The germline V and J ends were trimmed by 1 base and 2 bases, with 12 bases remaining between them. Written as DNA, the CDR3 is TGCGCCAGCAGCTTGACGGCTAGTATCAACACCGGGGAGCTGTTTTTT. It yields the protein CASSLTASINTGELFF.

V usage is TRBV2 and J usage is TRBJ2-3; 9 nucleotides match TRBD1. Unmatched junction bases numbered 2, after V lost 1 base and J lost 6 bases. This CDR3 is built from 14 residues. The germline gives CDR1 SNHLY, CDR2 FYNNEI. CDR3: CASSEGQGVDTQYF. As DNA, the CDR3 is TGTGCCAGCAGTGAAGGACAGGGGGTCGATACGCAGTATTTT.

The chain is built from TRBV5-1 and TRBJ2-7; a possible D gene is TRBD2 (5 bases). Trimming cost V 0 bases and J 6 bases, with 16 bases left between them. The CDR3 spans 15 residues. The V gene's germline CDR1 is SGHRS and CDR2 YFSETQ. The CDR3 region is CASSLGYGEYSEQYF. The CDR3 DNA sequence: TGCGCCAGCAGCTTGGGGTACGGGGAGTACTCCGAGCAGTACTTC.

The chain carries TRBV24-1 and TRBJ2-3; a weak D match, TRBD2 (5 bases). Germline V gene sequence: CDR1 KGHDR, CDR2 SFDVKD. With 4 bases removed from V and 0 bases from J, the gap between germline ends came to 10 bases. This CDR3 contains 15 residues. The DNA of the CDR3 is TGTGCCACCAGTGACCAAGCGGACAGCACAGATACGCAGTATTTT. Its protein is CATSDQADSTDTQYF.

The sample holds one count of this clone. The chain has TRBV30 and TRBJ1-1; 9 positions match TRBD1. Looked up from germline, CDR1 is GTSNPN and CDR2 is SVGIG (reference sequence). The CDR3 has 14 amino acids. Trimming at V came to 3 bases and at J to 1 base, leaving 3 bases not matched to a gene. The CDR3 DNA sequence: TGTGCCTGGAGGAGGGGACAGGGGAACACTGAAGCTTTCTTT. Its protein is CAWRRGQGNTEAFF. Together with reference TRBV30 and TRBJ1-1, the CDR3 gives the full variable domain: SQTIHQWPATLVQPVGSPLSLECTVEGTSNPNLYWYRQAAGRGLQLLFYSVGIGQISSEVPQNLSASRPQDRQFILSSKKLLLSDSGFYLCAWRRGQGNTEAFFGQGTRLTVV.

The chain combines TRBV12-3 or TRBV12-4 with TRBJ1-5; D gene unclear. CDR3 length: 13 residues. V lost 3 bases, J lost 6 bases, and 9 bases lay in between. The CDR3 spells CASSLIGSQPQHF. CDR3 bases: TGTGCCAGCAGTTTGATCGGGTCTCAGCCCCAGCATTTT.

The rearrangement uses TRBV19 and TRBJ1-2; possibly TRBD1 for D (6 bases). The CDR3 is 14 amino acids. The germline V gene has CDR1 LNHDA and CDR2 SQIVND (reference sequence). V lost 4 bases, J lost 5 bases, and 14 bases lay in between. The CDR3 sequence is CASSKGGTTYGYTF. DNA for the CDR3: TGTGCCAGTAGTAAGGGAGGGACAACTTATGGCTACACCTTC.